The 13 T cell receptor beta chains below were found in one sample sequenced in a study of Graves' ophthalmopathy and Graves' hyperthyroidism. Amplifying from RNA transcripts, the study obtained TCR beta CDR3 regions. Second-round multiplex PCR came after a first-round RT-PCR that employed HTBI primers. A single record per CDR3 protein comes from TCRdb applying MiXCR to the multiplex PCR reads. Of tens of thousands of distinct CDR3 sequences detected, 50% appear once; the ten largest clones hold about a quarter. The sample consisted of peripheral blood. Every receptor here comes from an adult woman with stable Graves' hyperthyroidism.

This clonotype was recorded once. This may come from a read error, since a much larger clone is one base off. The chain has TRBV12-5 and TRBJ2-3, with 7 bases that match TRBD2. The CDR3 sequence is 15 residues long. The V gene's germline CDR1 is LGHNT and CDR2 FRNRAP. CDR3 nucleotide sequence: TGTGCCAGCAGTTCGACGCGGGAGTCTACAGATACGCTGTATTTT. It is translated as CASSSTRESTDTLYF.

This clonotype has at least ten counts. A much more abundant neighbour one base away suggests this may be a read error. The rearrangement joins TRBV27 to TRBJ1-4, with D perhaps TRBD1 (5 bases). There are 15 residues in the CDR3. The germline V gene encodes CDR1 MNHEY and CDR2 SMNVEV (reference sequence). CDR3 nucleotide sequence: TGTGCCAGCATTTTAGAGGGACGGATTAATGAAAAACTGTTTTTT. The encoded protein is CASILEGRINEKLFF.

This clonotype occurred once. Here the CDR3 DNA reads TGCAGTGCTAACCCCGGGACAGGGGGCGCGGCAGGCTACACCTTC. Translating gives CSANPGTGGAAGYTF. The V gene is TRBV20-1, the J gene TRBJ1-2, with 12 bases identical to TRBD1. J gave up 8 bases and V 4 bases, and 11 bases lay outside the gene matches. Germline assignment: CDR1 DFQATT and CDR2 SNEGSKA (reference sequence). This CDR3 is built from 15 residues.

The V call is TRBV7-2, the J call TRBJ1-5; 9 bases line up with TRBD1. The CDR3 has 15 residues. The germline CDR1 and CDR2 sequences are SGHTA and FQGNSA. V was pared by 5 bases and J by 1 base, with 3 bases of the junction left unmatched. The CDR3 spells CASSRGQGSNQPQHF. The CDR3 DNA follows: TGTGCCAGCAGCCGGGGACAGGGAAGCAATCAGCCCCAGCATTTT.

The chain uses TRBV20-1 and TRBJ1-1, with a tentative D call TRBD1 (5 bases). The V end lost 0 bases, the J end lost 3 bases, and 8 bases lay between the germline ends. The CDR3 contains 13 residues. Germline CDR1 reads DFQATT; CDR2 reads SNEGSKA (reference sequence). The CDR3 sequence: CSARDGADTEAFF. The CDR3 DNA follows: TGCAGTGCTAGAGACGGGGCGGACACTGAAGCTTTCTTT.

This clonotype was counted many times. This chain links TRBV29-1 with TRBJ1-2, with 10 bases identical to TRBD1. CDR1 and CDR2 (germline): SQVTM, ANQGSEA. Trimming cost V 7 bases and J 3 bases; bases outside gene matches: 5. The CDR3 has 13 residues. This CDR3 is CSGGQGIDYGYTF. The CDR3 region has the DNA TGCAGCGGGGGACAGGGGATCGACTATGGCTACACCTTC.

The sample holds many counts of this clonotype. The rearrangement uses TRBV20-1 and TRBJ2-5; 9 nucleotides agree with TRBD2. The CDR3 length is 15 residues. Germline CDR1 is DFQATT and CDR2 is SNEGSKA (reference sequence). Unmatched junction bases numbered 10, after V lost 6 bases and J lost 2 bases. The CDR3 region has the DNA TGCAGTGCCAGGATGACTAGCGGATCACAAGAGACCCAGTACTTC. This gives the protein CSARMTSGSQETQYF.

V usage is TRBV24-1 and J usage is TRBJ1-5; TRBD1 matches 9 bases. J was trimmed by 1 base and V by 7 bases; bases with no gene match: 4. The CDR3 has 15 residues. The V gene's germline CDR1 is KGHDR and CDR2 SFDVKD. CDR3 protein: CATSPGTGSNQPQHF. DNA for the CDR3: TGTGCCACCAGCCCGGGGACAGGGAGCAATCAGCCCCAGCATTTT.

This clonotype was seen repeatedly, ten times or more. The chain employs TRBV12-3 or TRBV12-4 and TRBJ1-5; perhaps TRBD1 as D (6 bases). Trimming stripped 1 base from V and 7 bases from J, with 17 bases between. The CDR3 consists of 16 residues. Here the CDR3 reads CASSLVGHRVRQPQHF. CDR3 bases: TGTGCCAGCAGTTTAGTAGGGCACAGGGTCCGGCAGCCCCAGCATTTT.

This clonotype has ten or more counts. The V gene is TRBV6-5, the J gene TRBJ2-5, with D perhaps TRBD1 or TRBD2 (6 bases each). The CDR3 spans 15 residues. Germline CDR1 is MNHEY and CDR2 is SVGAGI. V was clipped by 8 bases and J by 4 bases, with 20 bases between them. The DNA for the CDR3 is TGTGCCAGCGCCCCAGGGGCGGGAAAGGGAGAGACCCAGTACTTC. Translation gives CASAPGAGKGETQYF.

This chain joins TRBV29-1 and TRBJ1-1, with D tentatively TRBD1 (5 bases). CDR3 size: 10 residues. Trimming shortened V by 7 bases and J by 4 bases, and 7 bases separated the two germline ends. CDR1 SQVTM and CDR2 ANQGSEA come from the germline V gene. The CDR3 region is CSDRFTEAFF. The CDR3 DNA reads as TGCAGCGACAGGTTCACTGAAGCTTTCTTT.

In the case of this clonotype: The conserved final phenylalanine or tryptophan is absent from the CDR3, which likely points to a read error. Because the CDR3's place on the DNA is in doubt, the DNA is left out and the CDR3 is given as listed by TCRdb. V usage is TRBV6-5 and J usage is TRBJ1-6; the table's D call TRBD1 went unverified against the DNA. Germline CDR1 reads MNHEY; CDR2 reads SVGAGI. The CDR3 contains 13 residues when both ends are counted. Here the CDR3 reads CAISYANRDSRIL.

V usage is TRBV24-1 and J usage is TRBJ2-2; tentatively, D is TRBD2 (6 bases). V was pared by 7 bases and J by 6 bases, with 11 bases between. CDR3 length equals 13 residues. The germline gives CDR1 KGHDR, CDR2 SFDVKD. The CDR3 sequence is CATREGDAGELFF. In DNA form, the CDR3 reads TGTGCCACCAGGGAGGGCGACGCCGGGGAGCTGTTTTTT.